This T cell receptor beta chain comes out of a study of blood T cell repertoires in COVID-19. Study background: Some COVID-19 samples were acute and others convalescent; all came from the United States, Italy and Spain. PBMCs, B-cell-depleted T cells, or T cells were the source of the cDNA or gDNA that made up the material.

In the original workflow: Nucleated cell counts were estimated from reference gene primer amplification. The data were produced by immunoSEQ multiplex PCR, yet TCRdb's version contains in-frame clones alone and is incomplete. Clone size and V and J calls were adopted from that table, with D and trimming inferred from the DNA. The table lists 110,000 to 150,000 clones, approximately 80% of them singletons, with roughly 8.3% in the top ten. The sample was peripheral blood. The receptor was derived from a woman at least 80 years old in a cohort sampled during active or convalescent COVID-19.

CDR3 sequence reads: CASYGQPIYYEQYV. CDR3 sequence (DNA): TGTGCCAGCTACGGACAGCCTATTTACTACGAGCAGTACGTC. The chain couples TRBV2 to TRBJ2-7, with TRBD1 as a possible D gene (6 bases). Germline V gene lookup returns CDR1 SNHLY and CDR2 FYNNEI. This CDR3 has 14 residues. The V and J ends lost 8 bases and 3 bases respectively, with 17 bases between them.